The T cell receptor beta chain described here comes from a study of cytomegalovirus exposure and HLA in healthy donors. Of note for this clone: Its target is not known. The junction and the germline gene differ at one end; a read error may be behind it.

The CDR3 runs to 16 residues. In germline, CDR1 is GTSNPN, CDR2 SVGIG (reference sequence). Findings and caveats of the study: It was reported that the classifier diagnosed cytomegalovirus status with high specificity and sensitivity in both the original and validation cohorts.

Primers for the PCR totalled 60 Vbeta and 13 Jbeta. Profiled with immunoSEQ multiplex PCR; TCRdb holds only in-frame clones, not every one. The sample has about 140,000 clones; about 66% are singletons. This clonotype was obtained from a male donor in good health and CMV-seronegative. Source material: PBMCs. This sequence joins TRBV30 and TRBJ1-6, with a weak D call TRBD1 (5 bases). For the CDR3, the DNA is TGTGCCCGGAGTTCCATTAATCAGGGTGGCAATTCACCCCTCCACTTT. Its translation: CARSSINQGGNSPLHF.